Sequencing of this T cell receptor beta chain was carried out in a study of shared clonotypes between healthy human individuals. At the level of the study: Each donor's CD8 memory used one plate, CD8 naive two, each CD4 subset three.

V was cut by 3 bases and J by 0 bases, with 21 bases left in between. The CDR3 contains 18 residues. CDR1 and CDR2 from the germline V gene are WSHSY and SAAADI. On this clone itself: Its antigen remains unknown.

Overall study findings and caveats: With few donors, the genetic and exposure-history diversity represented was limited.

Only in-frame clones appear in the TCRdb table, and some are missing; sequencing was by immunoSEQ multiplex PCR. The repertoire holds about 330,000 clones, with 87% as singletons. The chain employs TRBV10-2 and TRBJ2-7; maybe TRBD2 (6 bases). Sequenced input: memory CD8+ T cells sorted from blood. The subset was: CD45RO+ cells pooled with CCR7-negative TemRA cells. The origin of this receptor is a man younger than 35 in good health. This CDR3 is CASSDYIRLGGSSYEQYF. Written as DNA, the CDR3 is TGCGCCAGCAGTGATTATATCCGTCTTGGGGGGAGCTCCTACGAGCAGTACTTC.